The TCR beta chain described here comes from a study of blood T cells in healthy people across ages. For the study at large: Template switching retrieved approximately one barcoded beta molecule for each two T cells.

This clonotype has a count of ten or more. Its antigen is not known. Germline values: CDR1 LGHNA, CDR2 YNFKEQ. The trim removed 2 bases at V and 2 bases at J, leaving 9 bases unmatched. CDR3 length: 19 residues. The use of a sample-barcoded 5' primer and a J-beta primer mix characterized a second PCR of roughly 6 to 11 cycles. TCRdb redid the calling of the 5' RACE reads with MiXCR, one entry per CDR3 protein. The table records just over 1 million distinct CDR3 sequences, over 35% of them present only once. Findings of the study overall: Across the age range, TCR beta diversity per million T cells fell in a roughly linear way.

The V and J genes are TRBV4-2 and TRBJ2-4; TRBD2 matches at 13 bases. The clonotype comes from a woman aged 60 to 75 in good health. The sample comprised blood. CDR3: CASSQQPGLAGWPKNIQYF. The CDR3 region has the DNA TGTGCCAGCAGCCAACAACCGGGACTAGCGGGATGGCCCAAAAACATTCAGTACTTC.